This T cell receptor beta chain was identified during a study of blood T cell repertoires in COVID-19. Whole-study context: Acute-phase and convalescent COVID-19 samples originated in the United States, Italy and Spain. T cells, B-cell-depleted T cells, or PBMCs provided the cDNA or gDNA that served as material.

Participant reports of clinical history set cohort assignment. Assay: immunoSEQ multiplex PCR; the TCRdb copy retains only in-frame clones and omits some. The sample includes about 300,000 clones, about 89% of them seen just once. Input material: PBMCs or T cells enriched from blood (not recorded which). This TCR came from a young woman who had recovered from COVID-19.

The CDR3 nucleotides read TGTGCCAGCAGCCCGCAAGGGACAGGGTCCCACGAGCAGTACTTC. It specifies CASSPQGTGSHEQYF. The gene calls are TRBV13 and TRBJ2-7, with TRBD1 matching 9 bases. This CDR3 contains 15 residues. CDR1 is PRHDT, CDR2 FYEKMQ, per germline (reference sequence). V dropped 5 bases and J dropped 5; count of bases not matched to a gene: 10.